This T cell receptor beta chain was found in a study of PD-1 blockade in classical Hodgkin lymphoma. There are a few counts of this clone. Libraries were prepared by immunoSEQ multiplex PCR; TCRdb keeps only in-frame clonotypes and omits some of them. Of approximately 24,000 clones listed, around 84% are singletons. As to time point: cycle 4 day 1 (C4D1), after 6 weeks of nivolumab. In every patient, relapse followed autologous stem cell transplantation, while exposure to brentuximab vedotin differed. Germline CDR1 SGHAT, CDR2 FQNNGV. The CDR3 runs to 14 residues. V gave up 3 bases and J gave up 2 bases, with 10 bases separating them.

The chain combines TRBV11-2 with TRBJ1-1, with D perhaps matching TRBD1 (5 bases). This specimen consisted of peripheral blood mononuclear cells (PBMCs), obtained before the fourth cycle of nivolumab. The clonotype comes from a human donor with classical Hodgkin lymphoma. CDR3 amino acids: CASSFMTDNTEAFF. DNA of the CDR3: TGTGCCAGCAGCTTCATGACAGATAACACTGAAGCTTTCTTT.